The clone carrying this T cell receptor (beta chain) was seen a few times. This sample stems from a study of human T cells and chemical hapten exposure. Time point meaning: patch test 3, about 24 weeks after DPC sensitization. Specified treatment: therapeutic diphenylcyclopropenone sensitization with weekly scalp DPC. The CDR3 loop spans 13 amino acids. From germline, CDR1 is MNHEY and CDR2 SMNVEV (reference sequence). Trimming removed 4 bases at V and 2 bases at J, with 8 bases between. TCRdb itself ran the RACE reads through MiXCR, one entry per CDR3 protein. The repertoire has 95,000 to 150,000 distinct CDR3 sequences, about 11% of them found once; the top ten carry around 2.4%.

The sequence came from a woman aged 50 to 60 with alopecia areata. Some clones in this sample may be carry-over from other donors' samples. The chain employs TRBV27 and TRBJ2-5; D is ambiguous. The specimen was whole blood, collected in connection with sensitization to the hapten diphenylcyclopropenone (DPC). The CDR3 DNA follows: TGTGCCAGCAGTTCCCCTGCACAAGAGACCCAGTACTTC. Its protein is CASSSPAQETQYF.